The TCR beta chain under discussion was sequenced for a study of STAT5B mutations in CD4+ large granular lymphocyte leukemia. Germline V gene sequence: CDR1 SGDLS, CDR2 YYNGEE. The CDR3 loop spans 16 amino acids. V was pared by 0 bases and J by 2 bases, with 6 bases of the junction left unmatched. This clone has a handful of counts. Produced via immunoSEQ multiplex PCR; TCRdb's table is partial and in-frame only. Here the sample spans more than 30,000 clones, 60% to 80% being singletons. The source of this sequence is a human donor in good health. This rearrangement joins TRBV9 to TRBJ1-1; 8 nucleotides match TRBD1. The sequencing sample was made of CD4+ T cells from blood buffy coats. The CDR3 nucleotides are TGTGCCAGCAGCGTAGGATCAGGGACAGGAAACACTGAAGCTTTCTTT. Protein: CASSVGSGTGNTEAFF. The whole variable domain, filled in from reference TRBV9 and TRBJ1-1, reads DSGVTQTPKHLITATGQRVTLRCSPRSGDLSVYWYQQSLDQGLQFLIQYYNGEERAKGNILERFSAQQFPDLHSELNLSSLELGDSALYFCASSVGSGTGNTEAFFGQGTRLTVV.